This T cell receptor beta chain was observed in a study of graft-versus-host responses after intestinal transplantation. Across the whole study: Each transplant was multivisceral, liver-intestinal, or isolated intestinal.

Sequencing used immunoSEQ multiplex PCR; TCRdb keeps in-frame clones, though not all of them. The sample includes more than 95,000 clones, 90% of them seen just once. Trimming shortened V by 5 bases and J by 6 bases, and 16 bases separated the two germline ends. The CDR3 extends over 14 amino acids. Germline V CDR1 and CDR2: LNHNV, YYDKDF (reference sequence). General observations from the study: Peak levels of circulating GvH clones tracked with early post-transplant HvG declines. Some patients had graft-donor T cell macrochimerism. In their allografts, the ratios of graft-versus-host to host-versus-graft T cell clones were high.

As for this clone: Its target is not known.

The V gene is TRBV15, the J gene TRBJ1-1, with no clear D. This TCR came from a human donor who received an intestinal transplant. The sample here was unstimulated CD4+ T cells sorted from spleen or lymph node cells, taken before intestinal transplant. The CDR3 DNA is TGTGCCACCAGCGGCCCAAAAATGCAGGCTGAAGCTTTCTTT. It codes for CATSGPKMQAEAFF.